The subject of this entry is one T cell receptor (beta chain). This entry comes from a study of OX40 agonist ivuxolimab in advanced cancers. TCRdb's copy holds only in-frame clones and misses some; the assay was immunoSEQ multiplex PCR. Of 74,000 or so clones in the sample, around 83% were seen once. The junction had 6 bases not matched to a gene; V was cut back by 0 bases and J by 4 bases. The germline V gene has CDR1 SGHRS and CDR2 YFSETQ. The CDR3 has 16 residues. The clonotype comes from an adult with an advanced solid tumor such as melanoma, head and neck, liver or kidney cancer. The sample consisted of CD4+ or CD8+ T cells sorted from blood, taken in a trial of the OX40 agonist ivuxolimab. The chain uses TRBV5-1 and TRBJ2-3, with 9 bases fitting TRBD2. This chain's CDR3 is CASSLEIAGEADTQYF. CDR3 in DNA: TGCGCCAGCAGCTTGGAGATAGCGGGAGAGGCAGATACGCAGTATTTT.